One and the same sample provided the 17 T cell receptor beta chains below, sequenced in a study of control samples from healthy donors and cancer patients. Clones were read by immunoSEQ multiplex PCR, and TCRdb kept only the in-frame ones, dropping some. The table has more than 95,000 clones, about 90% seen once. Sequencing was done on a sample of blood. Receptor source: a man younger than 30 in good health.

V and J are TRBV28 and TRBJ1-2; 9 nucleotides line up with TRBD1. Germline CDR1 is MDHEN and CDR2 is SYDVKM. CDR3 length: 16 residues. With V trimmed by 6 bases and J by 2 bases, 10 bases remained unmatched. CDR3 region: CASRIMGDRENYGYTF. DNA for the CDR3: TGTGCCAGCAGAATAATGGGGGACAGGGAGAACTATGGCTACACCTTC.

The chain uses TRBV19 and TRBJ1-2, with 7 bases fitting TRBD1. There are 11 residues in the CDR3. Germline assignment: CDR1 LNHDA and CDR2 SQIVND (reference sequence). Losses at the gene ends were 9 bases for V and 6 bases for J; bases not matched to a gene: 4. DNA of the CDR3: TGTGCCAGCTATGGGACAGATGGCTACACCTTC. Protein: CASYGTDGYTF.

The chain uses TRBV2 and TRBJ2-5; D is ambiguous. Germline lookup yields CDR1 SNHLY and CDR2 FYNNEI. The V and J ends lost 1 base and 4 bases respectively, with 10 bases between them. This CDR3 contains 14 residues. CDR3 in DNA: TGTGCCAGCAGTGAAGATAGGGCCCTAGAGACCCAGTACTTC. The encoded protein is CASSEDRALETQYF.

The V and J genes are TRBV5-5 and TRBJ1-4, with TRBD1 as a possible D gene (5 bases). V lost 4 bases and J 7 bases, leaving 20 bases between the germline ends. This CDR3 has 16 residues. Germline V lookup: CDR1 SGHKS, CDR2 YYEKEE (reference sequence). CDR3 sequence: CASSPKAETDAEKLFF. The CDR3 coding sequence is TGTGCCAGCAGCCCAAAGGCCGAGACAGACGCTGAAAAACTGTTTTTT. Full variable domain (outside the CDR3, taken from reference TRBV5-5 and TRBJ1-4): DAGVTQSPTHLIKTRGQQVTLRCSPISGHKSVSWYQQVLGQGPQFIFQYYEKEERGRGNFPDRFSARQFPNYSSELNVNALLLGDSALYLCASSPKAETDAEKLFFGSGTQLSVL.

CDR3 in amino acids: CASSLVAAVQETQYF. CDR3 nucleotides: TGCGCCAGCAGCTTGGTAGCGGCAGTCCAAGAGACCCAGTACTTC. The gene calls are TRBV5-1 and TRBJ2-5; TRBD2 might be the D (6 bases). Germline values: CDR1 SGHRS, CDR2 YFSETQ. The V end was cut by 0 bases, the J end by 1 base, with 10 bases between. The CDR3 has 15 residues.

This chain joins TRBV12-3 or TRBV12-4 and TRBJ1-5, with 7 bases fitting TRBD1. This CDR3 is built from 13 residues. With V trimmed by 1 base and J by 6 bases, 0 bases remained unmatched. CDR3 sequence (DNA): TGTGCCAGCAGTTTAGACAGGGGTCAGCCCCAGCATTTT. This translates into CASSLDRGQPQHF.

V gene TRBV5-1 combines with J gene TRBJ2-3, with TRBD2 matching 11 bases. The germline V gene has CDR1 SGHRS and CDR2 YFSETQ. After removal of 4 bases from V and 3 bases from J, the junction contained 7 bases not matched to a gene. The CDR3 spans 16 residues. The DNA for the CDR3 is TGCGCCAGCAGCCCAACCTTAGCGGGAGGGACAGATACGCAGTATTTT. This translates into CASSPTLAGGTDTQYF.

J is TRBJ2-5 and V is TRBV11-2; TRBD1 might be the D (5 bases). Trimming removed 4 bases at V and 0 bases at J, with 15 bases between. This CDR3 is built from 16 residues. In germline, CDR1 is SGHAT, CDR2 FQNNGV. The CDR3 region has the DNA TGTGCCAGCAGCTCCTACGGAGACAGATACCAAGAGACCCAGTACTTC. It translates to CASSSYGDRYQETQYF.

J is TRBJ2-7 and V is TRBV6-5, with 7 nucleotides matching TRBD2. V shed 10 bases and J 7 bases; nucleotides not matched to a gene: 13. The CDR3 contains 13 residues. Germline V gene sequence: CDR1 MNHEY, CDR2 SVGAGI. CDR3 DNA: TGTGCCACCCGGCCGGGGGGTATCTCTGAGCAGTACTTC. Protein sequence: CATRPGGISEQYF.

V gene TRBV19 combines with J gene TRBJ2-2, with D unclear. This CDR3 has 16 residues. Trimming removed 3 bases at V and 3 bases at J, with 14 bases between. The germline V gene has CDR1 LNHDA and CDR2 SQIVND (reference sequence). The CDR3 DNA reads TGTGCCAGTAGTATTCCAGGAAGGGTTGACACCGGGGAGCTGTTTTTT. It encodes CASSIPGRVDTGELFF. Together with reference TRBV19 and TRBJ2-2, the CDR3 gives the full variable domain: DGGITQSPKYLFRKEGQNVTLSCEQNLNHDAMYWYRQDPGQGLRLIYYSQIVNDFQKGDIAEGYSVSREKKESFPLTVTSAQKNPTAFYLCASSIPGRVDTGELFFGEGSRLTVL.

V gene TRBV7-3 combines with J gene TRBJ2-7, with D perhaps being TRBD1 or TRBD2 (6 bases each). V was clipped by 5 bases and J by 3 bases, with 17 bases between them. From germline, CDR1 is SGHTA and CDR2 FQGTGA. The CDR3 contains 15 residues. CDR3 DNA: TGTGCCAGCAGCCGCCTGCCCGGGGGCTACTACGAGCAGTACTTC. Its translation: CASSRLPGGYYEQYF.

V usage is TRBV27 and J usage is TRBJ1-3; 7 nucleotides line up with TRBD1. The germline gives CDR1 MNHEY, CDR2 SMNVEV (reference sequence). Trimming at V came to 4 bases and at J to 2 bases, leaving 11 bases not matched to a gene. The CDR3 consists of 17 residues. The CDR3 bases are TGTGCCAGCAGTTCCTACCGACTCAGGGGGACTGGAAACACCATATATTTT. Residues: CASSSYRLRGTGNTIYF.

The V gene is TRBV6-4, the J gene TRBJ2-3, with TRBD2 identical over 8 bases. The germline V gene encodes CDR1 MRHNA and CDR2 SNTAGT. J lost 4 bases, V lost 3 bases, and 0 bases had no gene match. The CDR3 extends over 13 amino acids. In DNA form, the CDR3 reads TGTGCCAGCAGTGAGCGGGAGGCAGATACGCAGTATTTT. Translated: CASSEREADTQYF.

The chain is built from TRBV6-1 and TRBJ2-7; either TRBD1 or TRBD2 may fit D (5 bases each). There are 16 residues in the CDR3. The germline V gene has CDR1 MNHNS and CDR2 SASEGT. Trimming took off 0 bases at V and 2 bases at J, with 14 bases between the two ends. The CDR3 spells CASSEAWDPGTYEQYF. As DNA, the CDR3 is TGTGCCAGCAGTGAAGCGTGGGACCCAGGGACCTACGAGCAGTACTTC.

The V and J genes are TRBV6-2 or TRBV6-3 and TRBJ2-7; D is unresolved. There are 15 residues in the CDR3. The ends were cut back, 5 bases at V and 1 base at J, with 15 bases in the middle. CDR1 is MNHEY, CDR2 SVGEGT, per germline. CDR3: CASSPQVGRSYEQYF. In nucleotides, the CDR3 is TGTGCCAGCAGTCCCCAGGTGGGCAGATCCTACGAGCAGTACTTC.

The rearrangement links TRBV29-1 to TRBJ2-2, with 11 positions matching TRBD2. The CDR3 contains 15 residues. V gave up 2 bases and J gave up 7 bases; unmatched junction bases: 6. Germline V gene lookup returns CDR1 SQVTM and CDR2 ANQGSEA. CDR3 region: CSVEIAGGPGGELFF. CDR3 in DNA: TGCAGCGTTGAAATAGCGGGAGGGCCCGGCGGGGAGCTGTTTTTT.

The chain recombines TRBV4-1 with TRBJ1-2; D call uncertain. From germline, CDR1 is MGHRA and CDR2 YSYEKL. The V gene lost 0 bases and the J gene lost 4 bases, with 12 bases spanning the gap. The CDR3 sequence is 15 residues long. The CDR3 DNA follows: TGCGCCAGCAGCCAAGAAATCGTGTCAGTCTATGGCTACACCTTC. Translated: CASSQEIVSVYGYTF.